The entry that follows covers one TCR beta chain sequence. This clonotype was observed many times. Which antigen it targets is not known. No base quality information exists; no much larger clone differs at one position. These data are taken from a study of T cells in Graves' hyperthyroidism and ophthalmopathy (dated by TCRdb to the late 2010s). Regarding the study in general: Peripheral blood samples were taken at initial diagnosis, before any treatment was given. To identify distinguishing TCR V-J signatures, a discovery cohort of 90 to 100 patients was used, comprising 40 to 45 with Graves' ophthalmopathy and under 60 with stable Graves' hyperthyroidism. Whether ophthalmopathy could be predicted prospectively was tested in an independent validation cohort made up of 18 to 20 hyperthyroidism patients plus 17 patients who later progressed to ophthalmopathy. The 75 to 100 discovery patients were randomly split 7:3 into training and test sets. In addition, the study compared T-cell repertoires in thyroid tissue and in blood from roughly six Graves' hyperthyroidism patients. Following sampling, methimazole starting at 30 mg daily was given to hyperthyroidism patients, and high-dose intravenous methylprednisolone was given to ophthalmopathy patients. TCR Vbeta CDR3 sequencing of 120 to 150 peripheral blood samples (43 ophthalmopathy, about 75 hyperthyroidism and approximately 17 progressor patients) is reported in the paper. Results the study describes overall, beyond this receptor: Sample size was not statistically predetermined, and blinding of investigators to group allocation was not performed. Most expanded thyroid clonotypes (frequency above 0.001) were also detected in blood, a finding suggesting that blood repertoires may reflect thyroid immune responses. Ophthalmopathy was separated from stable hyperthyroidism by a 13 V-J signature model, with approximately 90% sensitivity and about 81% specificity obtained in cross-validation and 80%/75% obtained in testing. In validation, the model predicted progression to ophthalmopathy a median of about 6.5 months before onset, with about 71% sensitivity and roughly 72% specificity.

From the germline V gene (reference sequence), CDR1 is DFQATT and CDR2 is SNEGSKA. Here V drops 6 bases and J drops 4 bases, and the junction holds 12 bases not matched to any gene. The CDR3 measures 15 amino acids from cysteine to phenylalanine. CDR3 DNA is the only sequence kept; it has 45 bases, read in frame from the first base. The TCR beta CDR3 regions were amplified from the RNA transcripts. A first-round RT-PCR of the TCR CDR3 used the HTBI primer set with the Qiagen OneStep RT-PCR kit. Libraries were constructed in a second round of multiplex PCR, after which size selection and purification were carried out. Sequencing of the libraries was done on an Illumina HiSeq2000 using paired-end 100 bp reads. Concerning the study's data processing: SOAPnuke was used to process the raw data, removing reads that contained adapters or uncalled bases, had a mean Phred below 15, or lacked an exact match to the constant primer or identifier. High-quality paired reads were merged using COPE v1.2.5, and each unique nucleotide sequence was defined as a clonotype. MiTCR v1.1 was used to align clonotypes to the IMGT TRBV, TRBD and TRBJ reference segments. Analysis was restricted to V-J combinations with a frequency above 0.0001, which covered 98% to 99.2% of repertoires. A TCS score was defined as the ratio between F50 (clonal expansion) and ExV (chaos), using BLOSUM62-based TCRdist between CDR3 peptides within each V-J. Welch's t-statistics and random forest reduced 500 to 650 V-J features to 13, which were used in a naive Bayes classifier (R e1071). TCRdb passed the public sequencing reads through fastp at Q25 and MiXCR, retaining productive beta sequences. One record per CDR3 amino acid sequence lists the most common genes and DNA. The V and J calls shown here were made by TCRdb, not taken from the authors' results. This sample has 300,000 to 500,000 distinct CDR3 sequences in its table, and over 12% of those were observed once. The top ten hold 25% to 30% of the sample.

Ophthalmopathy patients had moderately to severely active disease, with a Clinical Activity Score of 3 or more, a NOSPECS grade of 4 or more, and a disease duration of less than 3 months. Any patient with an uncontrolled infection, another autoimmune disease, pregnancy or lactation was excluded. Clinical symptoms, serum thyroxine and TRAb, thyroid ultrasound, and orbital computed tomography formed the basis for the diagnoses. PBMCs were isolated from about 10 ml of fresh peripheral blood by Ficoll-Paque density gradient centrifugation. Total RNA was extracted with Trizol reagent, and quality was checked on an Agilent 2100 Bioanalyzer.

The chain links TRBV20-1 with TRBJ2-7; 10 bases in between match TRBD1. The source is a man between 50 and 59 years old with Graves' ophthalmopathy. The sequenced sample consisted of blood. CDR3 region: CSAENLPGQGYEQYF. The DNA sequence is given as TGCAGTGCCGAGAATCTACCGGGACAGGGGTACGAGCAGTACTTC.